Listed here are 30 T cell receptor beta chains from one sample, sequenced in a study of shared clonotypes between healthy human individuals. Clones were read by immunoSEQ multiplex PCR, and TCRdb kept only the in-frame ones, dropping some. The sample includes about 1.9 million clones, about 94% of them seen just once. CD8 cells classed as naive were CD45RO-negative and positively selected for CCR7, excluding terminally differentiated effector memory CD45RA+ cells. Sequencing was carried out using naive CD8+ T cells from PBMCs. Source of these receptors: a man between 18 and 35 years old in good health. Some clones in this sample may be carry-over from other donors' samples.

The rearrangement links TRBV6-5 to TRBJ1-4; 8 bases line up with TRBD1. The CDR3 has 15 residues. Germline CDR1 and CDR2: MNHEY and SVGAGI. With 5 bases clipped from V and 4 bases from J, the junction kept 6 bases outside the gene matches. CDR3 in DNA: TGTGCCAGCAGTCCTGGACAGGGCCTTAATGAAAAACTGTTTTTT. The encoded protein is CASSPGQGLNEKLFF.

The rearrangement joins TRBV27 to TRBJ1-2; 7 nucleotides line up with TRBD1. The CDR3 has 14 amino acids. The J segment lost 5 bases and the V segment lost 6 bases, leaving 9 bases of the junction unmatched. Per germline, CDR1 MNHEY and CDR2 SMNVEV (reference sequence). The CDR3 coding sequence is TGTGCCAGCAGCCCAGGGGGGGGCGCTTATGGCTACACCTTC. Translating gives CASSPGGGAYGYTF.

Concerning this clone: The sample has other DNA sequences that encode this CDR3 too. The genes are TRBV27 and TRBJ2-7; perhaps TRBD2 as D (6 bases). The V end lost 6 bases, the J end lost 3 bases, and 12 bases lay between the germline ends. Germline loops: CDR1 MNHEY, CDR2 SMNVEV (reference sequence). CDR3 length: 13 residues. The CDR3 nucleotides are TGTGCCAGCAGCCTGGGACTGAACTACGAGCAGTACTTC. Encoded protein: CASSLGLNYEQYF.

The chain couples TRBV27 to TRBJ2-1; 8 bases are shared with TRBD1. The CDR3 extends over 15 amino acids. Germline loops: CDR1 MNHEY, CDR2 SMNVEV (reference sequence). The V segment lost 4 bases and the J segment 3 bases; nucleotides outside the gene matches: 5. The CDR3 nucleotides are TGTGCCAGCAGTTCCACAGGGGGTGACTACAATGAGCAGTTCTTC. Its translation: CASSSTGGDYNEQFF.

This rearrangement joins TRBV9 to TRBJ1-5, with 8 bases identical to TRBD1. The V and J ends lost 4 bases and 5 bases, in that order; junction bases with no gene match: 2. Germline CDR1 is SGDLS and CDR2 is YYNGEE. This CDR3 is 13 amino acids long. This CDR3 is CASSHRGDQPQHF. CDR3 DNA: TGTGCCAGCAGCCACAGGGGGGATCAGCCCCAGCATTTT.

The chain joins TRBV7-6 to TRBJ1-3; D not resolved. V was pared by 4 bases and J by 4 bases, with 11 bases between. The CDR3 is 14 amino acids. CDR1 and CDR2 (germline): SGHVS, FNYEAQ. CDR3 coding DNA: TGTGCCAGCAGCTCACCCCCCCTAGGAAACACCATATATTTT. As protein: CASSSPPLGNTIYF.

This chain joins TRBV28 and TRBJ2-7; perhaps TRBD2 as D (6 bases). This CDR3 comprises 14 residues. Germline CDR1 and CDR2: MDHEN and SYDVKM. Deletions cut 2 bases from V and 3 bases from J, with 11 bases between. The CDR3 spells CASSLIGSGYEQYF. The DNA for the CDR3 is TGTGCCAGCAGTTTAATTGGTAGCGGCTACGAGCAGTACTTC.

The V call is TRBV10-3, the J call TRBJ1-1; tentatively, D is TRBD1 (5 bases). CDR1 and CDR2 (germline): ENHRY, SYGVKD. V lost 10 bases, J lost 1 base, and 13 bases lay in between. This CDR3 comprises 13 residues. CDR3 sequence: CATFVGGNTEAFF. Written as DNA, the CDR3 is TGTGCCACTTTTGTGGGGGGGAACACTGAAGCTTTCTTT.

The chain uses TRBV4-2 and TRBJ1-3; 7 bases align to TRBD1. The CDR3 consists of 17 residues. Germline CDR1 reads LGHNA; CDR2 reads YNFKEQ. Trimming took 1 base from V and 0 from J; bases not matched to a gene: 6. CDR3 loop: CASSQAGQVRSGNTIYF. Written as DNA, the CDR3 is TGTGCCAGCAGCCAAGCTGGACAGGTCCGCTCTGGAAACACCATATATTTT.

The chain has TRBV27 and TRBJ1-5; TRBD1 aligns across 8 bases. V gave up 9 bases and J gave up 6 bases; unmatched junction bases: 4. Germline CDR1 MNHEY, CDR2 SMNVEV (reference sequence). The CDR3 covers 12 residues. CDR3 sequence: CASQTGAQPQHF. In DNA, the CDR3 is TGTGCCAGTCAGACAGGGGCTCAGCCCCAGCATTTT.

The CDR3 loop reads CASSPWTGTNYGYTF. CDR3 DNA: TGTGCCAGCAGCCCCTGGACAGGAACTAACTATGGCTACACCTTC. The V gene is TRBV14, the J gene TRBJ1-2; 7 bases are shared with TRBD1. V was clipped by 4 bases and J by 0 bases; unmatched bases: 5. CDR1 SGHDN and CDR2 FVKESK come from the germline V gene. This CDR3 is built from 15 residues. Full variable domain (remainder filled in from reference TRBV14 and TRBJ1-2): EAGVTQFPSHSVIEKGQTVTLRCDPISGHDNLYWYRRVMGKEIKFLLHFVKESKQDESGMPNNRFLAERTGGTYSTLKVQPAELEDSGVYFCASSPWTGTNYGYTFGSGTRLTVV.

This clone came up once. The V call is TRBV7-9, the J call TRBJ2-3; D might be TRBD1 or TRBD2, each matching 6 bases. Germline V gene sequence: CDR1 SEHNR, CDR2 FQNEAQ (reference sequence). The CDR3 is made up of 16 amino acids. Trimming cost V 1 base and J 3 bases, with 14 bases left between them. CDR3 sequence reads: CASSLVDRRGTDTQYF. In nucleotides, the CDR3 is TGTGCCAGCAGCTTAGTTGACAGGAGGGGTACAGATACGCAGTATTTT.

CDR3 sequence reads: CASSVVPHLAGGTYEQYF. The CDR3, as DNA: TGTGCCAGCAGCGTAGTCCCCCACCTAGCGGGAGGGACCTACGAGCAGTACTTC. The rearrangement joins TRBV9 to TRBJ2-7, with 12 bases identical to TRBD2. V was pared by 0 bases and J by 2 bases, with 9 bases of the junction left unmatched. The germline V gene has CDR1 SGDLS and CDR2 YYNGEE. The CDR3 runs 18 residues.

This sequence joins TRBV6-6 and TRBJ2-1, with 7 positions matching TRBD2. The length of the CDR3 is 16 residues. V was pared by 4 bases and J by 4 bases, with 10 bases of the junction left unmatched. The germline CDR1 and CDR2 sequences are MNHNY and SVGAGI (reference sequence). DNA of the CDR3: TGTGCCAGCAGTTTCGGGGAGCGGGATTGGTACAATGAGCAGTTCTTC. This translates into CASSFGERDWYNEQFF.

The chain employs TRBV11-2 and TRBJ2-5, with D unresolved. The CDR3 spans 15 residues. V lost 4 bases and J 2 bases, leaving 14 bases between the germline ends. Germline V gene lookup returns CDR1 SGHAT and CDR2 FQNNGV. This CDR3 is CASSSRPWGQETQYF. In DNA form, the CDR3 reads TGTGCCAGCAGCTCTCGGCCTTGGGGACAAGAGACCCAGTACTTC.

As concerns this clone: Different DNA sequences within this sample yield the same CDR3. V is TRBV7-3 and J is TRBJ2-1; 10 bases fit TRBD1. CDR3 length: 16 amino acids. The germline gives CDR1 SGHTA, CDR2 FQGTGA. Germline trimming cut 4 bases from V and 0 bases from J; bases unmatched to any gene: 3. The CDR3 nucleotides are TGTGCCAGCAGCTCCCGACAGGGGGCCTCCTACAATGAGCAGTTCTTC. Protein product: CASSSRQGASYNEQFF.

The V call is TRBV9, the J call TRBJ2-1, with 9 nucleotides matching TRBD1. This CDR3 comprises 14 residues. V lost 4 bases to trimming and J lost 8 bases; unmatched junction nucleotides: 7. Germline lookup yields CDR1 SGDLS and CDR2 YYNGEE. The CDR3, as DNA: TGTGCCAGCAGCCCGAGGGACAGGGTATATGAGCAGTTCTTC. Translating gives CASSPRDRVYEQFF.

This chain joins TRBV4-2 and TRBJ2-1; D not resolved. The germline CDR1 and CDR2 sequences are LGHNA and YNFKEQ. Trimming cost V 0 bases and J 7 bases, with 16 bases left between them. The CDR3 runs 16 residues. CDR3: CASSQEDLGQDNEQFF. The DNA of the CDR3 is TGTGCCAGCAGCCAAGAGGACCTAGGCCAAGATAATGAGCAGTTCTTC.

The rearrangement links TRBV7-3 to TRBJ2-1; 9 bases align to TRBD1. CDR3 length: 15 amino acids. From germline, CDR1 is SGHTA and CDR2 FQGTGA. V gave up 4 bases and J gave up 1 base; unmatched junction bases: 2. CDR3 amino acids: CASSSGQGSYNEQFF. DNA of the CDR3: TGTGCCAGCAGCTCCGGACAGGGGTCCTACAATGAGCAGTTCTTC.

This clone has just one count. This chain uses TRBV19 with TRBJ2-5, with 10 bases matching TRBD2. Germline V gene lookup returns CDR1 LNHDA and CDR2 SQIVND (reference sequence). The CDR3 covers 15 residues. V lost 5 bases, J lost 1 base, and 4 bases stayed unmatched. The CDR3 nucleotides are TGTGCCAGTAGTCCATGGACTAGCGGCCAAGAGACCCAGTACTTC. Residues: CASSPWTSGQETQYF.

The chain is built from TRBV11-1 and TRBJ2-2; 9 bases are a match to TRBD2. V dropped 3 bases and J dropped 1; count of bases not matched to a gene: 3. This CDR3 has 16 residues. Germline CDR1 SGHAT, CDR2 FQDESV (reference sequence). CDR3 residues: CASSFPSGMNTGELFF. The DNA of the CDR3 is TGTGCCAGCAGCTTTCCTAGCGGGATGAACACCGGGGAGCTGTTTTTT.

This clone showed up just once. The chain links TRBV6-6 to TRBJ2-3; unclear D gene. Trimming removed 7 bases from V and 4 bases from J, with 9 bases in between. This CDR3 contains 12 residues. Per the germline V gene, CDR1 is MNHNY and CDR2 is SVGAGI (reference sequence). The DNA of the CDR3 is TGTGCCAGCACCTATGGGGCAGATACGCAGTATTTT. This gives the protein CASTYGADTQYF.

DNA of the CDR3: TGTGCCAGCACCCCCGGACAGTCCTTCTCCTACAATGAGCAGTTCTTC. Protein product: CASTPGQSFSYNEQFF. The J gene is TRBJ2-1, the V gene TRBV11-2; D possibly corresponds to TRBD1 (6 bases). CDR3 size: 16 residues. The V end was cut by 7 bases, the J end by 0 bases, with 16 bases between. Germline V gives CDR1 SGHAT, CDR2 FQNNGV.

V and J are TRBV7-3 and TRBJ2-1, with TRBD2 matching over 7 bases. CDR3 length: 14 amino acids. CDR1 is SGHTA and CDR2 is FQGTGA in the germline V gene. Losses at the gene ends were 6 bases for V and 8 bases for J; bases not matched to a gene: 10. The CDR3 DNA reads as TGTGCCAGCAGTTCCGGACTAGTCGGCGATGAGCAGTTCTTC. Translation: CASSSGLVGDEQFF. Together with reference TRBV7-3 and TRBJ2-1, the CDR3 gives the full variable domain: GAGVSQTPSNKVTEKGKYVELRCDPISGHTALYWYRQSLGQGPEFLIYFQGTGAADDSGLPNDRFFAVRPEGSVSTLKIQRTERGDSAVYLCASSSGLVGDEQFFGPGTRLTVL.

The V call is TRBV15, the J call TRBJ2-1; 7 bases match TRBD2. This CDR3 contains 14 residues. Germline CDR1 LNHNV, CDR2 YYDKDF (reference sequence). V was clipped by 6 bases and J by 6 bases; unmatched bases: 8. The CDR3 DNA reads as TGTGCCACCAGTATCAGCGGGATTCCCAATGAGCAGTTCTTC. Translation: CATSISGIPNEQFF.

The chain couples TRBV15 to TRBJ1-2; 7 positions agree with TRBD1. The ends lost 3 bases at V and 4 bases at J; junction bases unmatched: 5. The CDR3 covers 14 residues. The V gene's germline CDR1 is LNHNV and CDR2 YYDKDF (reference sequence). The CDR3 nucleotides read TGTGCCACCAGCAGGACAGGGACCCTCTATGGCTACACCTTC. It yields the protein CATSRTGTLYGYTF. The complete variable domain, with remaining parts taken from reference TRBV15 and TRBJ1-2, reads DAMVIQNPRYQVTQFGKPVTLSCSQTLNHNVMYWYQQKSSQAPKLLFHYYDKDFNNEADTPDNFQSRRPNTSFCFLDIRSPGLGDTAMYLCATSRTGTLYGYTFGSGTRLTVV.

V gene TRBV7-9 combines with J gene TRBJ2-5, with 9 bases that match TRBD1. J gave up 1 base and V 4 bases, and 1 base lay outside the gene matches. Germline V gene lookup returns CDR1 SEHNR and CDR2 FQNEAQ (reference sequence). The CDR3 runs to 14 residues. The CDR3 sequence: CASSWTGVQETQYF. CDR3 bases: TGTGCCAGCAGCTGGACAGGGGTCCAAGAGACCCAGTACTTC.

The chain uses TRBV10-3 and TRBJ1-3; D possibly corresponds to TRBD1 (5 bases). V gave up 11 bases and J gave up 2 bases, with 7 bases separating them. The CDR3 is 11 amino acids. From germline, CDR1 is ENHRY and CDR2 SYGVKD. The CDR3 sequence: CAGGAGNTIYF. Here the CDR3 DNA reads TGTGCCGGGGGTGCTGGAAACACCATATATTTT.

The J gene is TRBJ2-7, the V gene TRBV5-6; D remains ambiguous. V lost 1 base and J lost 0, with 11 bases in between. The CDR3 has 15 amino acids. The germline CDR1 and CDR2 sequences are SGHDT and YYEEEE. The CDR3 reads CASSLSQASSYEQYF. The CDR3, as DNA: TGTGCCAGCAGCTTGAGTCAGGCCAGCTCCTACGAGCAGTACTTC.

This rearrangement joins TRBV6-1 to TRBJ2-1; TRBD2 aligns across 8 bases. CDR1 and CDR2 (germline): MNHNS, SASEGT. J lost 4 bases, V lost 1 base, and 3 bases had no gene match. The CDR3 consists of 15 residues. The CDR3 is CASSEDPSGYNEQFF. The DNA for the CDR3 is TGTGCCAGCAGTGAAGATCCTAGCGGGTACAATGAGCAGTTCTTC.